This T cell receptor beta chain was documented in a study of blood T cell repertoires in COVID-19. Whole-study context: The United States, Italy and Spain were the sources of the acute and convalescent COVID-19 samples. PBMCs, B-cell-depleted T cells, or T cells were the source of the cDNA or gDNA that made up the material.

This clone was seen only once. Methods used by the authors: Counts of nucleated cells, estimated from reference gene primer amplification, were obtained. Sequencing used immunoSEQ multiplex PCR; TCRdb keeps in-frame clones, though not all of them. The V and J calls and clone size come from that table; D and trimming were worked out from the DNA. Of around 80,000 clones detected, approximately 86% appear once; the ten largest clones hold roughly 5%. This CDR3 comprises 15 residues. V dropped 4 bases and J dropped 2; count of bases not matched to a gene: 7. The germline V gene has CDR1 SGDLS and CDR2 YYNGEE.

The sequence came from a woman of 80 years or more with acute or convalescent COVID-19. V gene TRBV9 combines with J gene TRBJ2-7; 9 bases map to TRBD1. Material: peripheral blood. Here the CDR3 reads CASSRQGTGTYEQYF. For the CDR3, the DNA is TGTGCCAGCAGCCGGCAGGGGACAGGGACCTACGAGCAGTACTTC.